A single sample gave rise to the 23 T cell receptor beta chains below, sequenced in a study of T-cell memory formation after mild COVID-19. Each CDR3 protein is one row after TCRdb ran MiXCR on the 5' RACE reads. Among roughly 610,000 distinct CDR3 sequences, 15% to 20% were seen once, and the ten largest hold just over 8%. Sample: PBMCs or a T cell subset sorted from them (not recorded which). All receptors derive from an adult woman who had mild COVID-19 (a few samples of this study predate the infection). Cell type and time point are not known.

The chain recombines TRBV6-2 or TRBV6-3 with TRBJ2-7; maybe TRBD2 (7 bases). The CDR3 spans 17 residues. V was shortened by 5 bases and J by 7 bases, with 27 bases between the two germline ends. The germline V gene encodes CDR1 MNHEY and CDR2 SVGEGT. The chain's CDR3 is CASSRNVGASGGEEQYF. CDR3 DNA sequence: TGTGCCAGCAGTCGGAACGTGGGGGCTAGCGGAGGAGAAGAGCAGTACTTC.

This clonotype showed up just a few times. The rearrangement joins TRBV3-1 to TRBJ2-3; 10 positions match TRBD2. J lost 1 base, V lost 4 bases, and 5 bases had no gene match. The CDR3 length is 16 residues. Germline CDR1 is LGHDT and CDR2 is YNNKEL (reference sequence). The CDR3: CASSRGLADRTDTQYF. In DNA form, the CDR3 reads TGTGCCAGCAGCCGTGGACTAGCGGACCGCACAGATACGCAGTATTTT.

This clonotype was seen more than once but under ten times. The V call is TRBV29-1, the J call TRBJ1-1, with a tentative D call TRBD1 (6 bases). This CDR3 contains 14 residues. Trimming cost V 2 bases and J 5 bases, with 15 bases left between them. Looked up from germline, CDR1 is SQVTM and CDR2 is ANQGSEA. CDR3 bases: TGCAGCGTTGAAAAACAGGGAGGTTGGACTGAAGCTTTCTTT. This translates into CSVEKQGGWTEAFF.

The gene calls are TRBV7-2 and TRBJ2-7; D is undetermined. This CDR3 has 15 residues. The germline V gene has CDR1 SGHTA and CDR2 FQGNSA. Trimming took 3 bases from V and 0 from J, leaving 12 bases between them. CDR3: CASSFERRSSYEQYF. In DNA form, the CDR3 reads TGTGCCAGCAGCTTCGAGCGCCGTAGCTCCTACGAGCAGTACTTC.

This clonotype turned up a few times. This rearrangement joins TRBV4-3 to TRBJ1-4; D not resolved. V lost 5 bases and J 1 base, leaving 8 bases between the germline ends. The CDR3 is made up of 14 amino acids. Germline V CDR1 and CDR2: LGHNA, YSLEER. The CDR3 spells CASSWSGTNEKLFF. DNA of the CDR3: TGCGCCAGCAGCTGGAGCGGAACTAATGAAAAACTGTTTTTT.

This clonotype has more than one count but fewer than ten. This rearrangement joins TRBV7-2 to TRBJ1-5; D is undetermined. The CDR3 consists of 13 residues. V dropped 5 bases and J dropped 3 bases, with 8 bases sitting between them. The germline gives CDR1 SGHTA, CDR2 FQGNSA. In DNA form, the CDR3 reads TGTGCCAGCAGCCTCAGAAACAATCAGCCCCAGCATTTT. It translates to CASSLRNNQPQHF.

This clonotype was recorded many times. The rearrangement uses TRBV14 and TRBJ2-5; possibly TRBD1 for D (5 bases). Germline loops: CDR1 SGHDN, CDR2 FVKESK. The CDR3 has 16 residues. V was trimmed by 2 bases and J by 4 bases, leaving 17 bases between them. This CDR3 reads CASSQSPLQGLETQYF. The DNA for the CDR3 is TGTGCCAGCAGCCAATCTCCCCTTCAGGGATTAGAGACCCAGTACTTC.

In this sample, this clonotype turned up a few times. This sequence joins TRBV11-3 and TRBJ2-3; D not certain. Trimming stripped 2 bases from V and 6 bases from J, with 15 bases between. Germline V gene lookup returns CDR1 SGHNT and CDR2 YENEEA. The length of the CDR3 is 15 residues. The CDR3: CASSLRLGGQDTQYF. Here the CDR3 DNA reads TGTGCCAGCAGCTTAAGGCTGGGTGGTCAGGATACGCAGTATTTT.

The chain has TRBV7-9 and TRBJ1-2; 12 nucleotides match TRBD1. Germline CDR1 reads SEHNR; CDR2 reads FQNEAQ (reference sequence). CDR3 length: 16 amino acids. Losses at the gene ends were 5 bases for V and 7 bases for J; bases not matched to a gene: 11. The DNA of the CDR3 is TGTGCCAGCAGCCCAGAGACGGGACAGGGGGCAGGTGGCTACACCTTC. Protein: CASSPETGQGAGGYTF. The full variable domain, in which reference TRBV7-9 and TRBJ1-2 provide the parts outside the CDR3, is DTGVSQNPRHKITKRGQNVTFRCDPISEHNRLYWYRQTLGQGPEFLTYFQNEAQLEKSRLLSDRFSAERPKGSFSTLEIQRTEQGDSAMYLCASSPETGQGAGGYTFGSGTRLTVV.

The V call is TRBV19, the J call TRBJ2-3; D is possibly TRBD1 or TRBD2 (5 bases each). The germline CDR1 and CDR2 sequences are LNHDA and SQIVND (reference sequence). Trimming left V 9 bases short and J 2 bases short, with 18 bases between. The CDR3 sequence is 15 residues long. CDR3 in DNA: TGTGCCAGCCGCCCTGGGGGAATTCTCACAGATACGCAGTATTTT. Amino acid sequence: CASRPGGILTDTQYF. The entire variable domain, with the rest obtained from reference TRBV19 and TRBJ2-3, is as follows: DGGITQSPKYLFRKEGQNVTLSCEQNLNHDAMYWYRQDPGQGLRLIYYSQIVNDFQKGDIAEGYSVSREKKESFPLTVTSAQKNPTAFYLCASRPGGILTDTQYFGPGTRLTVL.

This clonotype was picked up a small number of times. J is TRBJ1-1 and V is TRBV15; weak D call: TRBD1 (5 bases). Trimming pared 0 bases from V and 8 bases from J, leaving 13 bases between. This CDR3 is built from 14 residues. Per the germline V gene, CDR1 is LNHNV and CDR2 is YYDKDF (reference sequence). CDR3 amino acids: CATSRDNGSGEAFF. The CDR3 DNA reads TGTGCCACCAGCAGAGACAATGGATCAGGGGAAGCTTTCTTT.

The rearrangement links TRBV6-5 to TRBJ1-2; the D gene is possibly TRBD1 (5 bases). Trimming stripped 5 bases from V and 3 bases from J, with 16 bases between. The length of the CDR3 is 15 residues. Germline CDR1 MNHEY, CDR2 SVGAGI. The CDR3 DNA is TGTGCCAGCAGTCCCCGCGGCAGGGTGCACTATGGCTACACCTTC. Its translation is CASSPRGRVHYGYTF.

The chain uses TRBV9 and TRBJ2-3, with a possible D match to TRBD1 (5 bases). CDR1 is SGDLS, CDR2 YYNGEE, per germline. Trimming took 2 bases from V and 6 from J, leaving 7 bases between them. The CDR3 length is 12 residues. The CDR3 DNA is TGTGCCAGCAGCGTCAAGGGGGATACGCAGTATTTT. This translates into CASSVKGDTQYF.

In its sample, this clonotype was seen a few times. A clone one base away is much larger, so this may be a read error. This chain connects TRBV18 to TRBJ1-1; D perhaps matches TRBD1 (5 bases). Trimming took 8 bases from V and 1 from J, leaving 11 bases between them. CDR1 is KGHSH, CDR2 LQKENI, per germline. The CDR3 length is 13 residues. In nucleotides, the CDR3 is TGTGCCAGCAGCCCGACAGAGAACACTGAAGCTTTCTTT. Its translation: CASSPTENTEAFF.

The chain joins TRBV7-9 to TRBJ1-1; D is possibly TRBD1 (5 bases). This CDR3 comprises 10 residues. The germline gives CDR1 SEHNR, CDR2 FQNEAQ (reference sequence). The CDR3 protein is CALRVAEAFF. Written as DNA, the CDR3 is TGTGCACTCAGGGTAGCTGAAGCTTTCTTT.

This chain joins TRBV7-8 and TRBJ1-5; D possibly corresponds to TRBD1 (5 bases). The ends were cut back, 5 bases at V and 6 bases at J, with 17 bases in the middle. The CDR3 spans 15 residues. Germline CDR1 and CDR2: SGHVS and FQNEAQ. The CDR3 loop is CASSRVEQGVQPQHF. The CDR3 DNA sequence: TGTGCCAGCAGCCGCGTCGAGCAGGGCGTTCAGCCCCAGCATTTT.

The gene calls are TRBV5-1 and TRBJ1-6; a possible D gene is TRBD1 (5 bases). V gave up 1 base and J gave up 4 bases, with 18 bases separating them. Germline V gives CDR1 SGHRS, CDR2 YFSETQ. The CDR3 is 18 residues long. The CDR3 DNA is TGCGCCAGCAGCTTGAACCCGACGGGGGGAAGTTATAATTCACCCCTCCACTTT. Protein product: CASSLNPTGGSYNSPLHF.

The V call is TRBV4-1, the J call TRBJ2-2; TRBD2 is a possible D gene (6 bases). Between the trimmed V and J ends, which lost 4 bases and 0 bases, there was a span of 12 bases. The CDR3 has 16 amino acids. Germline V gene data show CDR1 as MGHRA and CDR2 as YSYEKL. Here the CDR3 DNA reads TGCGCCAGCAGCCCCCTGGGGGAGGCGAACACCGGGGAGCTGTTTTTT. Protein: CASSPLGEANTGELFF.

In its sample, this clonotype was seen a few times. The chain has TRBV11-2 and TRBJ2-1, with no clear D. The CDR3 extends over 12 amino acids. Trimming took off 4 bases at V and 10 bases at J, with 11 bases between the two ends. Germline CDR1 is SGHAT and CDR2 is FQNNGV. The DNA of the CDR3 is TGTGCCAGCAGCTCCTACCGAGGCGAGCAGTTCTTC. Protein product: CASSSYRGEQFF.

There are a few counts of this clonotype. The chain combines TRBV5-4 with TRBJ2-1; 11 bases align to TRBD2. V shed 6 bases and J 4 bases; nucleotides not matched to a gene: 6. Germline V gene lookup returns CDR1 SGHNT and CDR2 YYREEE (reference sequence). The CDR3 totals 15 residues. CDR3 protein: CASNPTSGDYNEQFF. Here the CDR3 DNA reads TGTGCCAGCAATCCGACTAGCGGGGATTACAATGAGCAGTTCTTC.

This clonotype came up many times. The CDR3 DNA reads as TGCGCCAGCAGCTCTAGGGGTGTAGGGCAGTTCTTC. Translating gives CASSSRGVGQFF. The rearrangement joins TRBV5-1 to TRBJ2-1; possible D gene TRBD1, 5 bases. The CDR3 contains 12 residues. Between the trimmed V and J ends, which lost 3 bases and 12 bases, there was a span of 13 bases. CDR1 SGHRS and CDR2 YFSETQ come from the germline V gene.

The chain links TRBV29-1 to TRBJ2-3; TRBD1 matches at 10 bases. The V segment lost 3 bases and the J segment 3 bases; nucleotides outside the gene matches: 6. Germline V gene lookup returns CDR1 SQVTM and CDR2 ANQGSEA. The CDR3 length is 15 residues. This CDR3 is CSVEETGGWTDTQYF. CDR3 nucleotides: TGCAGCGTTGAGGAGACAGGGGGCTGGACAGATACGCAGTATTTT.

This clonotype was seen many times. This chain joins TRBV5-1 and TRBJ2-1; D unresolved. Trimming pared 4 bases from V and 0 bases from J, leaving 17 bases between. CDR1 and CDR2 from the germline V gene are SGHRS and YFSETQ. The CDR3 is 17 residues long. The CDR3 bases are TGCGCCAGCAGCCCGCGAGGCACCCTGGGCTCCTACAATGAGCAGTTCTTC. Translation gives CASSPRGTLGSYNEQFF. The complete variable domain, with remaining parts taken from reference TRBV5-1 and TRBJ2-1, reads KAGVTQTPRYLIKTRGQQVTLSCSPISGHRSVSWYQQTPGQGLQFLFEYFSETQRNKGNFPGRFSGRQFSNSRSEMNVSTLELGDSALYLCASSPRGTLGSYNEQFFGPGTRLTVL.